Following are 20 T cell receptor beta chains from one sample sequenced in a study of identical twins. MiXCR, run by TCRdb on the 5' RACE reads, gives a single entry per CDR3 protein. The sample yields roughly 260,000 distinct CDR3 sequences, around 15% seen once. The sample consisted of memory (CD45RO+) T cells sorted from blood. The receptors here all came from a woman in her late teens or twenties in good health.

The chain couples TRBV20-1 to TRBJ2-1; the match to TRBD2 covers 7 bases. V lost 1 base, J lost 9 bases, and 3 bases stayed unmatched. Germline V gives CDR1 DFQATT, CDR2 SNEGSKA (reference sequence). This CDR3 contains 12 residues. Written as DNA, the CDR3 is TGCAGTGCTAGAGGACCGGGGGGTGAGCAGTTCTTC. Protein product: CSARGPGGEQFF.

This clonotype was counted between two and nine times. The chain recombines TRBV7-9 with TRBJ1-1; D is unresolved. This CDR3 spans 13 amino acids. The germline V gene has CDR1 SEHNR and CDR2 FQNEAQ (reference sequence). V was trimmed by 6 bases and J by 5 bases, leaving 13 bases between them. The CDR3 loop reads CASSRTTGTEAFF. The CDR3 bases are TGTGCCAGCAGTCGTACGACGGGTACTGAAGCTTTCTTT.

The rearrangement links TRBV12-3 or TRBV12-4 to TRBJ2-7; D call uncertain. V was trimmed by 7 bases and J by 0 bases, leaving 16 bases between them. The CDR3 is made up of 15 amino acids. The CDR3 DNA sequence: TGTGCCAGCACCCTACTGGCAGAACGCTCCTACGAGCAGTACTTC. It codes for CASTLLAERSYEQYF.

This chain joins TRBV19 and TRBJ1-1; a possible D gene is TRBD1 (6 bases). Germline V gene lookup returns CDR1 LNHDA and CDR2 SQIVND (reference sequence). The CDR3 runs 15 residues. V lost 3 bases and J 3 bases, leaving 14 bases between the germline ends. The CDR3 is CASSISRDKDTEAFF. CDR3 bases: TGTGCCAGTAGTATCAGCCGGGACAAAGACACTGAAGCTTTCTTT.

The chain couples TRBV7-6 to TRBJ2-2; D possibly corresponds to TRBD2 (5 bases). CDR1 is SGHVS and CDR2 is FNYEAQ in the germline V gene. The CDR3 has 14 residues. With 5 bases removed from V and 5 bases from J, the gap between germline ends came to 12 bases. CDR3 in DNA: TGTGCCAGCAGCATCCGGGGAAAGACCGGGGAGCTGTTTTTT. This translates into CASSIRGKTGELFF.

This clonotype was picked up a small number of times. The chain has TRBV27 and TRBJ2-7; TRBD2 aligns across 13 bases. Germline V gene data show CDR1 as MNHEY and CDR2 as SMNVEV (reference sequence). The V and J ends lost 5 bases and 1 base, in that order; junction bases with no gene match: 5. This CDR3 contains 16 residues. The CDR3 protein is CASSGETSGRSYEQYF. CDR3 in DNA: TGTGCCAGCAGTGGGGAGACTAGCGGGAGGTCCTACGAGCAGTACTTC.

This clonotype was seen only a few times. This chain joins TRBV10-2 and TRBJ1-1; 7 positions match TRBD1. Germline assignment: CDR1 WSHSY and CDR2 SAAADI. The CDR3 sequence is 11 residues long. V dropped 8 bases and J dropped 7; count of bases not matched to a gene: 4. The CDR3 sequence is CASHRDSEAFF. The CDR3 nucleotides read TGCGCCAGCCATCGGGACAGTGAAGCTTTCTTT.

This chain uses TRBV10-3 with TRBJ2-7; TRBD1 matches at 7 bases. This CDR3 has 14 residues. With V trimmed by 2 bases and J by 5 bases, 6 bases remained unmatched. Per germline, CDR1 ENHRY and CDR2 SYGVKD. The CDR3 nucleotides are TGTGCCATCAGTGAGAGCCTAGACAGGGACGAGCAGTACTTC. Translating gives CAISESLDRDEQYF.

The chain links TRBV12-3 or TRBV12-4 to TRBJ1-1, with D unclear. The V end lost 5 bases, the J end lost 5 bases, and 15 bases lay between the germline ends. The CDR3 sequence is 14 residues long. The chain's CDR3 is CASSLLAGGTEAFF. CDR3 nucleotides: TGTGCCAGCAGTCTCCTGGCGGGAGGGACTGAAGCTTTCTTT.

This clonotype was observed at least ten times. This chain connects TRBV5-1 to TRBJ2-3; weak D call: TRBD2 (5 bases). V lost 4 bases and J lost 8, with 20 bases in between. The CDR3 extends over 15 amino acids. CDR1 and CDR2 (germline): SGHRS, YFSETQ. CDR3 in amino acids: CASSRDSPNEGTQYF. The DNA of the CDR3 is TGCGCCAGCAGCCGCGACTCCCCGAATGAGGGTACGCAGTATTTT.

J is TRBJ2-2 and V is TRBV4-1; maybe TRBD1 (6 bases). Trimming shortened V by 0 bases and J by 6 bases, and 29 bases separated the two germline ends. Germline CDR1 is MGHRA and CDR2 is YSYEKL. The CDR3 length is 21 residues. This CDR3 is CASSQDSIVSPQGRFAGELFF. Here the CDR3 DNA reads TGCGCCAGCAGCCAAGATAGTATAGTCTCGCCGCAGGGGCGGTTTGCCGGGGAGCTGTTTTTT.

This clonotype was seen more than once but under ten times. V gene TRBV5-1 combines with J gene TRBJ1-1; D perhaps matches TRBD1 (5 bases). Germline V gene data show CDR1 as SGHRS and CDR2 as YFSETQ. Trimming left V 3 bases short and J 11 bases short, with 14 bases between. CDR3 length equals 12 residues. CDR3 coding DNA: TGCGCCAGCAGCTCCGGGGGACTGAACGCTTTCTTT. This sequence encodes CASSSGGLNAFF.

This clonotype was found many times. CDR3 sequence (DNA): TGTGCCAGCAGCCCCTTTCAGCGTATCAATGAGCAGTTCTTC. This translates into CASSPFQRINEQFF. V gene TRBV27 combines with J gene TRBJ2-1; D is unclear. There are 14 residues in the CDR3. Germline CDR1 is MNHEY and CDR2 is SMNVEV (reference sequence). Trimming took 6 bases from V and 6 from J, leaving 15 bases between them.

This clonotype was detected many times. The chain joins TRBV10-2 to TRBJ2-6, with D maybe TRBD1 (6 bases). This CDR3 contains 13 residues. CDR1 and CDR2 (germline): WSHSY, SAAADI. The CDR3 region is CSTGLSGANVLTF. CDR3 nucleotides: TGCTCCACAGGGCTCTCTGGGGCCAACGTCCTGACTTTC.

This clonotype appeared a few times. CDR3 DNA: TGTGCCAGCAGCCAAGGAAGCGGGTTTTGGGGGCTAGGCGGGGAGCTGTTTTTT. Amino acids: CASSQGSGFWGLGGELFF. The rearrangement joins TRBV3-1 to TRBJ2-2; tentatively, D is TRBD1 or TRBD2 (6 bases each). The germline V gene has CDR1 LGHDT and CDR2 YNNKEL (reference sequence). The CDR3 contains 18 residues. V lost 1 base and J lost 7, with 22 bases in between.

The rearrangement uses TRBV6-5 and TRBJ1-2; D is perhaps TRBD1 (5 bases). CDR1 is MNHEY, CDR2 SVGAGI, per germline. CDR3 length: 14 residues. The V gene lost 0 bases and the J gene lost 8 bases, with 13 bases spanning the gap. DNA for the CDR3: TGTGCCAGCAGTTACTCGGGAGTGGGGGAGGGCTACACCTTC. Protein product: CASSYSGVGEGYTF.

The CDR3, as DNA: TGTGCCAGCATTCGGGACAGGGATGTAGATACGCAGTATTTT. As protein: CASIRDRDVDTQYF. The V gene is TRBV6-1, the J gene TRBJ2-3; 9 nucleotides agree with TRBD1. CDR3 length: 14 amino acids. Losses at the gene ends were 7 bases for V and 5 bases for J; bases not matched to a gene: 7. Germline loops: CDR1 MNHNS, CDR2 SASEGT.

The chain recombines TRBV6-5 with TRBJ2-5; 10 nucleotides match TRBD2. Trimming cost V 0 bases and J 5 bases; bases outside gene matches: 9. Germline CDR1 reads MNHEY; CDR2 reads SVGAGI. This CDR3 has 17 residues. Here the CDR3 DNA reads TGTGCCAGCAGTTACTCGAATAGTCTAGCGGGAGTGGAGACCCAGTACTTC. Protein product: CASSYSNSLAGVETQYF.

The chain is built from TRBV29-1 and TRBJ1-2; tentatively, D is TRBD1 (6 bases). The germline gives CDR1 SQVTM, CDR2 ANQGSEA. The CDR3 consists of 12 residues. Trimming cost V 0 bases and J 5 bases, with 7 bases left between them. The CDR3 nucleotides are TGCAGCGTTGAAGACAGGGGTTATGGCTACACCTTC. The encoded protein is CSVEDRGYGYTF.

This chain joins TRBV3-1 and TRBJ2-2; 7 bases line up with TRBD2. With V trimmed by 2 bases and J by 4 bases, 4 bases remained unmatched. The CDR3 is made up of 15 amino acids. Germline V gives CDR1 LGHDT, CDR2 YNNKEL (reference sequence). The CDR3 DNA follows: TGTGCCAGCAGCCAACGGGGAGGGGCCACCGGGGAGCTGTTTTTT. This sequence encodes CASSQRGGATGELFF.